This T cell receptor (beta chain) comes out of a study of blood T cells in healthy people across ages. Study findings and constraints: A greater number of naive CD4+ cells and higher diversity distinguished long-lived donors from aged donors. TCR beta diversity, measured per million T cells, fell in a roughly linear way with age.

There were at least 6 micrograms of total RNA extracted from every sample. With a J-beta primer mix and a sample-barcoded 5' primer, a second PCR ran about 6 to 11 cycles. MiXCR, applied by TCRdb to the 5' RACE reads, yields one record per CDR3 protein. The sample includes about 580,000 distinct CDR3 sequences, 40% to 55% of them seen just once. The germline V gene encodes CDR1 LGHNA and CDR2 YSLEER. J was trimmed by 2 bases and V by 3 bases; bases with no gene match: 7. The CDR3 length is 17 residues. This clonotype was detected a few times. Its target is not known. The sequence derives from an elderly man in good health. V and J are TRBV4-3 and TRBJ2-6, with TRBD1 matching 7 bases. Input material: blood. In nucleotides, the CDR3 is TGCGCCAGCAGCCAGGGACAGCAAATTGCTGGGGCCAACGTCCTGACTTTC. As protein: CASSQGQQIAGANVLTF.